This paragraph reports one T cell receptor (beta chain). What it binds is not known. Produced via immunoSEQ multiplex PCR; TCRdb's table is partial and in-frame only. The sample yields approximately 47,000 clones, around 90% seen once. This entry belongs to a study of OX40 agonist ivuxolimab in advanced cancers. Points from the study as a whole: Expanded clones belonging to CD8+ T cells outnumbered, on average, those of CD4+.

This CDR3 comprises 14 residues. V was pared by 8 bases and J by 2 bases, with 16 bases between. Per germline, CDR1 MNHNS and CDR2 SASEGT. Sequencing used CD4+ or CD8+ T cells sorted from blood, obtained in a trial of the OX40 agonist ivuxolimab. The TCR was taken from an adult with an advanced solid tumor such as melanoma, head and neck, liver or kidney cancer. V is TRBV6-1 and J is TRBJ2-7, with D perhaps assigned TRBD1 or TRBD2 (6 bases each). This CDR3 reads CASPAGAGTYEQYF. CDR3 nucleotide sequence: TGTGCCAGCCCCGCAGGGGCGGGAACCTACGAGCAGTACTTC.